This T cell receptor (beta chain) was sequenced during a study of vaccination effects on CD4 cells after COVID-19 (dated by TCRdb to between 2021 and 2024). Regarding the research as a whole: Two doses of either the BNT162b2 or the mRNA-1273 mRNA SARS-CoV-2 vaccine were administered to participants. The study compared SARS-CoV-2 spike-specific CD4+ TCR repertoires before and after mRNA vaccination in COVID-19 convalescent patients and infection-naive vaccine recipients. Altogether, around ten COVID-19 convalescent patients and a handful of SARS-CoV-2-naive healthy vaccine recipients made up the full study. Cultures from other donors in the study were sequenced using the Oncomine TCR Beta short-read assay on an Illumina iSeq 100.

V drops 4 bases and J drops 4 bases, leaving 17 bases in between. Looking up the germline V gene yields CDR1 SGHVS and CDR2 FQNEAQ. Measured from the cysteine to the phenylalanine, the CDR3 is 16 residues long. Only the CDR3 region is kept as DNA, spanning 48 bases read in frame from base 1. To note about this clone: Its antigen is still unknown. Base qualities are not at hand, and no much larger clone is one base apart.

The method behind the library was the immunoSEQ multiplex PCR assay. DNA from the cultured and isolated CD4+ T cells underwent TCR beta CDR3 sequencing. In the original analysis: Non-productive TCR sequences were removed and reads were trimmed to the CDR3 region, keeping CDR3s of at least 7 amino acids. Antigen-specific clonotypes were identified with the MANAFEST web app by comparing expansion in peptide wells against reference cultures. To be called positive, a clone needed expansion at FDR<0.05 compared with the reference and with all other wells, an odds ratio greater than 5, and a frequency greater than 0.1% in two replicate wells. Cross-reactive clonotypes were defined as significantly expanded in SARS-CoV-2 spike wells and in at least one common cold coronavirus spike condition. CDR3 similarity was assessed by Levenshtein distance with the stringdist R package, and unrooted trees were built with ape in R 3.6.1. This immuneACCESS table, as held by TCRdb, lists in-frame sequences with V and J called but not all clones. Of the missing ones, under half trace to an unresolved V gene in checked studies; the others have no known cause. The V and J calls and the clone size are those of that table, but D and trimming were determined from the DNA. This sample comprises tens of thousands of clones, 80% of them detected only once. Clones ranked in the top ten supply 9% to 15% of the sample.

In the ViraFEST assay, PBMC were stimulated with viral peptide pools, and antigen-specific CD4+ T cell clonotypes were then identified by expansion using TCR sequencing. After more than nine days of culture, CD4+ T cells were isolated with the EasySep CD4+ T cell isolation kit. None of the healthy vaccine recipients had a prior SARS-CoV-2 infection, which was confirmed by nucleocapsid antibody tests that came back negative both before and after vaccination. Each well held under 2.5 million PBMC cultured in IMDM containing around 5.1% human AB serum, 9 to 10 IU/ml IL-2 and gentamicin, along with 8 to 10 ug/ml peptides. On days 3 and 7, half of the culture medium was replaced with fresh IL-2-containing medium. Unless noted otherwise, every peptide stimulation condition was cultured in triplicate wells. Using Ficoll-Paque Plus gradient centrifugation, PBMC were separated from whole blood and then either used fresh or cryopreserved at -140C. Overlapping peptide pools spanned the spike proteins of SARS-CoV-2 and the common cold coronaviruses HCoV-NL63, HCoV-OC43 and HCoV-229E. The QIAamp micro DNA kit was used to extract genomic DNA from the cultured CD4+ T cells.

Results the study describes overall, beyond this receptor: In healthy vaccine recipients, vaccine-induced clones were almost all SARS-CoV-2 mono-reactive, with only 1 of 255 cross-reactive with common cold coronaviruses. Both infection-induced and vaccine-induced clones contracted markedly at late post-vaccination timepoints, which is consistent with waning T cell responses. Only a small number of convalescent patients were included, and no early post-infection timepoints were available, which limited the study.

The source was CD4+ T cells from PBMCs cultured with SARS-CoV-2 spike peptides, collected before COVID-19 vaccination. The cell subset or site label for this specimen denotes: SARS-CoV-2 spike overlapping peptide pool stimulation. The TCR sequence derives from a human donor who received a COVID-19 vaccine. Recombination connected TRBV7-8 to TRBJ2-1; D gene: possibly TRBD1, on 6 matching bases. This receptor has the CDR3 CASSSILLTGYNEQFF. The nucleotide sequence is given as TGTGCCAGCAGCTCCATATTACTGACAGGTTACAATGAGCAGTTCTTC.